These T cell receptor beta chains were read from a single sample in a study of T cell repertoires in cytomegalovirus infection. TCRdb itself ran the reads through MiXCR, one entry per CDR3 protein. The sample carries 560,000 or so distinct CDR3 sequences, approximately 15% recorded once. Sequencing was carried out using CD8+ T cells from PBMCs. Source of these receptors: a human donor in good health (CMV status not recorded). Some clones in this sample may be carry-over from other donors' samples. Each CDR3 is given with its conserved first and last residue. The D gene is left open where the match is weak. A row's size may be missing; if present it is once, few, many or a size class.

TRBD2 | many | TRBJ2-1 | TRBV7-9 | CASSPATGQLAGVFNEQFF | TGTGCCAGCAGCCCGGCTACCGGGCAACTAGCGGGAGTCTTTAATGAGCAGTTCTTC
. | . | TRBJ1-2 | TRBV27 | CASSPAGSGNYGYTF | TGTGCCAGCAGTCCCGCGGGGTCGGGTAACTATGGCTACACCTTC
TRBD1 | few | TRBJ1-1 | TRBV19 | CASRQGATEAFF | TGTGCCAGTAGACAGGGGGCCACTGAAGCTTTCTTT
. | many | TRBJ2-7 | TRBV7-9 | CASSFRDNTYEQYF | TGTGCCAGCAGCTTCCGGGACAACACCTACGAGCAGTACTTC
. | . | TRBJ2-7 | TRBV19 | CASSPHLGSLYEQYF | TGTGCCAGTAGTCCCCACCTCGGCAGTCTCTACGAGCAGTACTTC
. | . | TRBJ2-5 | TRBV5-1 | CASSPRFGGQETQYF | TGCGCCAGCAGCCCTCGTTTTGGGGGCCAAGAGACCCAGTACTTC
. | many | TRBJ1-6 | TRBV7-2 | CASSLGGRWHSPLHF | TGTGCCAGCAGCTTAGGGGGCAGGTGGCATTCACCCCTCCACTTT
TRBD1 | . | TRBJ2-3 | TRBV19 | CASIDRGGPDTQYF | TGTGCCAGTATCGACAGGGGGGGCCCAGATACGCAGTATTTT
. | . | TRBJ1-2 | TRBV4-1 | CASSQDLIGRDGYTF | TGCGCCAGCAGCCAAGACCTCATCGGACGGGATGGCTACACCTTC
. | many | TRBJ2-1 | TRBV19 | CASNLGTVYNEQFF | TGTGCCAGTAACCTCGGGACGGTCTACAATGAGCAGTTCTTC
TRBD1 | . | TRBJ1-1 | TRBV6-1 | CASSESPGTGVEAFF | TGTGCCAGCAGTGAATCCCCCGGGACAGGGGTCGAGGCTTTCTTT
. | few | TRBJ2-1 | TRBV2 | CASSFPPTGTTEQFF | TGTGCCAGCAGTTTCCCTCCGACAGGGACTACAGAGCAGTTCTTC
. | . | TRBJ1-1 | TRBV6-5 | CASSPAPYTEAFF | TGTGCCAGCAGTCCCGCGCCTTACACTGAAGCTTTCTTT
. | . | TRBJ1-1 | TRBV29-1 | CSVDQGSTEAFF | TGCAGCGTTGATCAGGGGAGCACTGAAGCTTTCTTT
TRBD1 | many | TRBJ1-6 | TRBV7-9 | CASSRTGEGYNSPLHF | TGTGCCAGCAGCCGGACAGGGGAGGGATATAATTCACCCCTCCACTTT
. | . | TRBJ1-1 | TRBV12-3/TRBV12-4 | CASSLKGEAFF | TGTGCCAGCAGTTTGAAGGGGGAAGCTTTCTTT